This TCR beta chain is from a study of T cell repertoires in cytomegalovirus infection. Each CDR3 protein gets one entry after TCRdb re-called the reads with MiXCR. The data show around 500,000 distinct CDR3 sequences, about 39% seen once. Study-wide results and caveats: There were HLA-C-restricted CMV-specific TCR beta clonotypes dominating the ex vivo response.

Concerning this clonotype: Its antigen is unknown.

Germline V lookup: CDR1 SNHLY, CDR2 FYNNEI. The CDR3 has 19 residues. V lost 5 bases to trimming and J lost 0 bases; unmatched junction nucleotides: 13. The chain joins TRBV2 to TRBJ2-2; 9 bases agree with TRBD2. The receptor was isolated from a human donor in good health (CMV status not recorded). Some clones in this sample may be carry-over from other donors' samples. This specimen consisted of cultured PBMCs, obtained from culture after CMV antigen stimulation. The chain's CDR3 is CASSLASAGGPSNTGELFF. The CDR3 DNA reads TGTGCCAGCAGTCTCGCATCCGCGGGAGGGCCCTCGAACACCGGGGAGCTGTTTTTT.